This T cell receptor beta chain was observed in a study of CD8+ T cells in alopecia areata. As for the study in general: Treated individuals took tofacitinib by mouth, 5 to 10 mg twice daily.

Following RNA extraction, reverse transcription yielded cDNA that acted as the sequencing template. The assay was immunoSEQ multiplex PCR, and TCRdb's table has in-frame clones only and misses some. The data contain some 110,000 clones, around three fifths of them singletons. The CDR3 is 14 amino acids. The junction had 6 bases not matched to a gene; V was cut back by 4 bases and J by 3 bases. Germline CDR1 and CDR2: SGHRS and YFSETQ. Treatment of the sample: oral pan-JAK inhibitor, 5-10 mg twice daily. This clone occurred a few times. This sample includes further DNA sequences coding for the same CDR3.

This clonotype originated in a human donor with alopecia areata. The chain has TRBV5-1 and TRBJ2-7, with 8 bases fitting TRBD1. This material consisted of CD8+ T cells sorted from blood, taken at week 24, from a patient treated with tofacitinib. The CDR3 nucleotides are TGCGCCAGCAGCCGTCAAGGACAGGGCTACGAGCAGTACTTC. Amino acids: CASSRQGQGYEQYF.